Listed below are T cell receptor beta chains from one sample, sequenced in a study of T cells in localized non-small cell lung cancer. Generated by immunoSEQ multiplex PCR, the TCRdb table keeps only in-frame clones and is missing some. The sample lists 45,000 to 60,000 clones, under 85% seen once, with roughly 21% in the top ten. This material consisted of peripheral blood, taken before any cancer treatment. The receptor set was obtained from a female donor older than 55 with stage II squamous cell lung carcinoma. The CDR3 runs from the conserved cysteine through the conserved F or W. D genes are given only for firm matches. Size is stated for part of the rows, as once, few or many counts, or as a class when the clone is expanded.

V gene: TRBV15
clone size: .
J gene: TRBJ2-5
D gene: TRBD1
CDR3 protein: CATSSGTGVETQYF
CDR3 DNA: TGTGCCACCAGCAGCGGGACAGGGGTGGAGACCCAGTACTTC

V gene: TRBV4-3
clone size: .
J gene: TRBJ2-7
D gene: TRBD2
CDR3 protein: CASSQDPGGNYEQYF
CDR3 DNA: TGCGCCAGCAGCCAAGATCCGGGGGGGAACTACGAGCAGTACTTC

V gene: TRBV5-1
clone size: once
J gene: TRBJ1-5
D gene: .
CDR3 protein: CASSPGLGQPQHF
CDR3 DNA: TGCGCCAGCAGCCCTGGGTTGGGACAGCCCCAGCATTTT

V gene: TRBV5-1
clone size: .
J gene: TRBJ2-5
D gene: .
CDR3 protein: CASSLAPVPQETQYF
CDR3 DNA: TGCGCCAGCAGCTTGGCTCCCGTCCCCCAAGAGACCCAGTACTTC

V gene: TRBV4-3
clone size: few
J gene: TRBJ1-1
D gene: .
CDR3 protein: CASSQDPAGEQEAFF
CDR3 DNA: TGCGCCAGCAGCCAAGACCCTGCGGGGGAACAAGAAGCTTTCTTT

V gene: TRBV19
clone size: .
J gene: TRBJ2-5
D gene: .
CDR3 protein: CASSILGETQYF
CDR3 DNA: TGTGCCAGTAGTATTTTAGGAGAGACCCAGTACTTC

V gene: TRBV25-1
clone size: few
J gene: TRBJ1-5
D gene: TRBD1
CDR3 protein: CASSGTGAITGNQPQHF
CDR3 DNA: TGTGCCAGCAGTGGGACAGGGGCGATTACTGGCAATCAGCCCCAGCATTTT

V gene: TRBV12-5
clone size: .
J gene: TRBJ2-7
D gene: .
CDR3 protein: CASGLGQPQNYEQYF
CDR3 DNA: TGTGCTAGTGGTTTGGGACAGCCGCAAAACTACGAGCAGTACTTC

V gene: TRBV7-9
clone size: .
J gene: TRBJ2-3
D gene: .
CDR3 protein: CASSWDRGGDTQYF
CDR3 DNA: TGTGCCAGCAGCTGGGATCGGGGCGGGGATACGCAGTATTTT

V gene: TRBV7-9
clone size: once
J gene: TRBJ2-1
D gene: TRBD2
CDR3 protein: CASSLRASGNNEQFF
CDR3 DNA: TGTGCCAGCAGCTTAAGGGCTAGCGGCAACAATGAGCAGTTCTTC

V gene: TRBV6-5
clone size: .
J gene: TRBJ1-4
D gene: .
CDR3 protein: CASSYSIPNEKLFF
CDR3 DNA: TGTGCCAGCAGTTACTCGATACCTAATGAAAAACTGTTTTTT

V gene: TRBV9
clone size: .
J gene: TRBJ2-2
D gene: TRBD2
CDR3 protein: CASSVGGGIITGELFF
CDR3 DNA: TGTGCCAGCAGCGTAGGCGGGGGGATTATAACCGGGGAGCTGTTTTTT

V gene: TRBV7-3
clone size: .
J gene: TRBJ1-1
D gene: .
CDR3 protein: CASSPPGRGNTEAFF
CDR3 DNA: TGTGCCAGCAGCCCCCCGGGACGAGGGAACACTGAAGCTTTCTTT

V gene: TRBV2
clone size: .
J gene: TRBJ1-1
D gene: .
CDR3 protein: CASSGQVNTEAFF
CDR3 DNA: TGTGCCAGCAGTGGACAGGTAAACACTGAAGCTTTCTTT

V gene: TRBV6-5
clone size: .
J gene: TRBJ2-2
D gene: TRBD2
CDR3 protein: CASSYERGGIGELFF
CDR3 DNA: TGTGCCAGCAGTTATGAGCGGGGGGGCATCGGGGAGCTGTTTTTT

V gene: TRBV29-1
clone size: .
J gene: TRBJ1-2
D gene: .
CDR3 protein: CSVRTQGNYGYTF
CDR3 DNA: TGCAGCGTGAGGACCCAGGGGAACTATGGCTACACCTTC

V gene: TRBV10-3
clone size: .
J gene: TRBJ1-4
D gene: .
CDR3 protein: CATAGGLNEKLFF
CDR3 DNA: TGTGCCACGGCGGGGGGGCTTAATGAAAAACTGTTTTTT

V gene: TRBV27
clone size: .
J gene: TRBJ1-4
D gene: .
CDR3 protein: CASSPVTVNEKLFF
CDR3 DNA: TGTGCCAGCAGCCCCGTGACTGTTAATGAAAAACTGTTTTTT

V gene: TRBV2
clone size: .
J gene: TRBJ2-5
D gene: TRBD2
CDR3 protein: CASRLLAGTQETQYF
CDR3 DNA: TGTGCCAGCAGGTTACTAGCGGGGACCCAAGAGACCCAGTACTTC

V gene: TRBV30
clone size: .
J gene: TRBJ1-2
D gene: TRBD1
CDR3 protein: CAWSVPGQAYGYTF
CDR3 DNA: TGTGCCTGGAGTGTTCCGGGACAGGCGTATGGCTACACCTTC

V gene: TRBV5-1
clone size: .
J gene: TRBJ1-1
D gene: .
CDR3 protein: CASSLVPGNTEAFF
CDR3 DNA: TGCGCCAGCAGCTTGGTACCCGGAAACACTGAAGCTTTCTTT

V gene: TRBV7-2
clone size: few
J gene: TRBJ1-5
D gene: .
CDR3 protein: CASTHDPSAQPQHF
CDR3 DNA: TGTGCCAGCACCCACGACCCTTCGGCTCAGCCCCAGCATTTT

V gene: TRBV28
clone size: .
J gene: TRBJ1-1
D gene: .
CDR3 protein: CASSFKGPRNTEAFF
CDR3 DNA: TGTGCCAGCAGTTTCAAGGGACCGAGGAACACTGAAGCTTTCTTT

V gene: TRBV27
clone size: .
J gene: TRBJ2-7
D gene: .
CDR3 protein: CASSPGTTLYEQYF
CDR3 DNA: TGTGCCAGCAGTCCGGGGACAACCCTCTACGAGCAGTACTTC

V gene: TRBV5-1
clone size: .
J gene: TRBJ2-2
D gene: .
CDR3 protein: CASSSMHTGELFF
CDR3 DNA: TGCGCCAGCAGCTCTATGCACACCGGGGAGCTGTTTTTT

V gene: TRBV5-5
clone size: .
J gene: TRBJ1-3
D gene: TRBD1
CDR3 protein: CASSRGTASGNTIYF
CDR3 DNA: TGTGCCAGCAGCCGTGGGACAGCCTCTGGAAACACCATATATTTT

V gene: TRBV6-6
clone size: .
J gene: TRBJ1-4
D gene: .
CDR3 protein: CASSYGQTTNEKLFF
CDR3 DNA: TGTGCCAGCAGTTACGGACAGACAACTAATGAAAAACTGTTTTTT

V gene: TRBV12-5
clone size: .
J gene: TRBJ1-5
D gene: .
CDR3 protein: CASADREIHQPQHF
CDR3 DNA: TGTGCTAGTGCCGATCGTGAAATCCATCAGCCCCAGCATTTT

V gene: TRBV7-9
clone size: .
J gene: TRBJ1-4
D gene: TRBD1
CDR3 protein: CASSSGTVTNEKLFF
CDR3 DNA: TGTGCCAGCAGCTCCGGGACAGTGACTAATGAAAAACTGTTTTTT

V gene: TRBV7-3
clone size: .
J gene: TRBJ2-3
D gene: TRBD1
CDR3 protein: CASSSRQGRRDTQYF
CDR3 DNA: TGTGCCAGCAGTTCCAGACAGGGCCGCCGGGATACGCAGTATTTT

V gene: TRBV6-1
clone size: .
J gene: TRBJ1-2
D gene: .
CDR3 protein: CASSETRGYTF
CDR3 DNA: TGTGCCAGCAGTGAAACGCGAGGCTACACCTTC

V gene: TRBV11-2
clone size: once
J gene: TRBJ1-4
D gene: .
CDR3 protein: CASSLDGGFRLFF
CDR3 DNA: TGTGCCAGCAGCTTAGACGGCGGATTTAGACTGTTTTTT

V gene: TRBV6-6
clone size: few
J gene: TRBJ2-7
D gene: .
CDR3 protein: CASSYAVAGAYEQYF
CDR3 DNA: TGTGCCAGCAGTTACGCCGTGGCGGGGGCATACGAGCAGTACTTC

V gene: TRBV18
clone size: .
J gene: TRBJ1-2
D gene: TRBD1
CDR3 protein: CASSREPQGAIYGYTF
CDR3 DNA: TGTGCCAGCTCACGGGAGCCCCAGGGGGCCATCTATGGCTACACCTTC

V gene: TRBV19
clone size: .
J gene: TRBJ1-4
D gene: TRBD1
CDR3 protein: CASSPGQPSKLFF
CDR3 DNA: TGTGCCAGTAGTCCGGGACAGCCCTCAAAACTGTTTTTT

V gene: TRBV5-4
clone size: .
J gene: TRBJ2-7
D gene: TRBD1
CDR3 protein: CASSPDRGGPYEQYF
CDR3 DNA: TGTGCCAGCAGCCCTGACAGGGGGGGTCCCTACGAGCAGTACTTC

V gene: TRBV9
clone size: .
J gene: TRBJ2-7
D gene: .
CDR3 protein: CASSGKGIGYEQYF
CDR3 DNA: TGTGCCAGCAGCGGGAAAGGTATAGGCTACGAGCAGTACTTC

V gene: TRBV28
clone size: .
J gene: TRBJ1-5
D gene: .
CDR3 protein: CASSPYRDQPQHF
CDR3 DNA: TGTGCCAGCAGTCCCTACAGGGATCAGCCCCAGCATTTT

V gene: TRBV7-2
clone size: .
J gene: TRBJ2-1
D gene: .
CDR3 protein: CASSPYNEQFF
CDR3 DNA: TGTGCCAGTTCCCCGTACAATGAGCAGTTCTTC

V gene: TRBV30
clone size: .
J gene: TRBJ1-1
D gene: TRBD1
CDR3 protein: CAWATGVGTEAFF
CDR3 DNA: TGTGCCTGGGCGACAGGGGTCGGCACTGAAGCTTTCTTT

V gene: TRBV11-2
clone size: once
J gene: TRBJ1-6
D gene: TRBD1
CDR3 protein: CASSLVPDRAKSPLHF
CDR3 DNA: TGTGCCAGCAGCTTAGTCCCGGACAGGGCAAAGTCACCCCTCCACTTT

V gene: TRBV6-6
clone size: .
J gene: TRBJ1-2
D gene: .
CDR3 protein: CASSFRGGYTF
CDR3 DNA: TGTGCCAGCAGTTTCAGGGGCGGCTACACCTTC

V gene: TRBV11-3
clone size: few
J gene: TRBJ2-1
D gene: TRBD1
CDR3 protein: CASSGDSYNEQFF
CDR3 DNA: TGTGCCAGCAGCGGGGACAGTTACAATGAGCAGTTCTTC

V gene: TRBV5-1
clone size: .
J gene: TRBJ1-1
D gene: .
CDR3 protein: CASSFPGRDTEAFF
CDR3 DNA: TGCGCCAGCAGCTTCCCAGGGAGGGACACTGAAGCTTTCTTT

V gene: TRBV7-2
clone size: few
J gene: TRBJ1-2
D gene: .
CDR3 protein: CASSSQGSYGYTF
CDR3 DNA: TGTGCCAGCAGCTCCCAGGGGAGCTATGGCTACACCTTC

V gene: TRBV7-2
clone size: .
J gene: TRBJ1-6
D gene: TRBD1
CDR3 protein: CASSLVATQGGSPLHF
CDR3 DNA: TGTGCCAGCAGCTTAGTCGCGACGCAGGGGGGATCACCCCTCCACTTT

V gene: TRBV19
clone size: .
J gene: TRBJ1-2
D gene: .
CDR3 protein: CASSFWPGGYTF
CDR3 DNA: TGTGCCAGTAGTTTCTGGCCCGGGGGCTACACCTTC

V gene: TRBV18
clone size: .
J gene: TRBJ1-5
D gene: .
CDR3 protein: CASSPSSGVNQPQHF
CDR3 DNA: TGTGCCAGCTCACCATCGTCAGGGGTCAATCAGCCCCAGCATTTT

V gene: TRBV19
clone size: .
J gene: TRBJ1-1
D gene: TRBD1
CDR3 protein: CASTGGARAEAFF
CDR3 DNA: TGTGCCAGTACAGGGGGCGCAAGGGCTGAAGCTTTCTTT

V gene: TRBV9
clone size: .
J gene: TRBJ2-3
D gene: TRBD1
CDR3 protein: CASSAAGTGSTDTQYF
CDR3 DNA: TGTGCCAGCAGCGCCGCCGGGACAGGGTCGACAGATACGCAGTATTTT

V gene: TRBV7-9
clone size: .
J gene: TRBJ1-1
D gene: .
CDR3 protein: CASSLAGAANVEAFF
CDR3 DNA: TGTGCCAGCAGCTTAGCGGGGGCGGCAAACGTGGAAGCTTTCTTT

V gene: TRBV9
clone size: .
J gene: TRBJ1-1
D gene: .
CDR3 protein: CASSVAQQNTEAFF
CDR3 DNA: TGTGCCAGCAGCGTAGCTCAGCAAAACACTGAAGCTTTCTTT

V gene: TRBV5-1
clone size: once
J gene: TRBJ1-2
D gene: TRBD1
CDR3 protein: CASSQTSGTGAYTF
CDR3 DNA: TGCGCCAGCAGCCAAACTTCCGGGACAGGGGCCTACACCTTC

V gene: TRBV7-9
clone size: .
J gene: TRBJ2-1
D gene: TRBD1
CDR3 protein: CASSLVAGTGVNEQFF
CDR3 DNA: TGTGCCAGCAGCTTAGTCGCCGGGACAGGGGTCAATGAGCAGTTCTTC

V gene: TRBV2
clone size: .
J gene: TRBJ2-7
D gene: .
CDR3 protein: CASSEVSDSRYEQYF
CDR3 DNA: TGTGCCAGCAGTGAAGTTTCAGACAGCCGCTACGAGCAGTACTTC

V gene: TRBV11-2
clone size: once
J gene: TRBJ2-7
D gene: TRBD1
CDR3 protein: CASSLAVRQGTNYEQYF
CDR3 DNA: TGTGCCAGCAGCTTAGCAGTGAGACAGGGCACGAACTACGAGCAGTACTTC

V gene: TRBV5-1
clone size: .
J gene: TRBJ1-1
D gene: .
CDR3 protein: CASSLGADSYTEAFF
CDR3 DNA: TGCGCCAGCAGCTTGGGGGCCGATTCGTACACTGAAGCTTTCTTT

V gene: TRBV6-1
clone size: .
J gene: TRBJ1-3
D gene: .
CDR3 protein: CASSERRDSGNTIYF
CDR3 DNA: TGTGCCAGCAGTGAAAGACGCGACTCTGGAAACACCATATATTTT

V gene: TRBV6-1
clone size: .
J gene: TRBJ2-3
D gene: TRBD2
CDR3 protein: CASVSGGADTQYF
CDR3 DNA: TGTGCCAGCGTATCCGGGGGGGCAGATACGCAGTATTTT